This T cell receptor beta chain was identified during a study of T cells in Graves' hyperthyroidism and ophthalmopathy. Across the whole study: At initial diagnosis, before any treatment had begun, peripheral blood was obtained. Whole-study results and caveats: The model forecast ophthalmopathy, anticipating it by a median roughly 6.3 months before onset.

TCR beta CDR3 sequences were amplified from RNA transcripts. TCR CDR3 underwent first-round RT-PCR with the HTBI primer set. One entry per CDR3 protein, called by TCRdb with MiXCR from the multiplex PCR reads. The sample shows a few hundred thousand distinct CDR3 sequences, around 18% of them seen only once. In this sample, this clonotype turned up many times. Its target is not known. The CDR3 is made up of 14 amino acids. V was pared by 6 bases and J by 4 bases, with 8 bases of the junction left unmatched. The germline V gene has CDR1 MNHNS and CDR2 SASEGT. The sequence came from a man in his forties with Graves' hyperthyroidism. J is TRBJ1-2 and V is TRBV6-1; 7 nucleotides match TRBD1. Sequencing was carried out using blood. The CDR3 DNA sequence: TGTGCCAGCAGCCGGGAGACAGGGTTCTATGGCTACACCTTC. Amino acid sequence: CASSRETGFYGYTF.